The next 18 T cell receptor beta chains were all read from a single sample in a study of blood T cell repertoires in COVID-19 (dated by TCRdb to the early 2020s). Libraries were made using the immunoSEQ multiplex PCR assay. What TCRdb holds here is the immuneACCESS table cut down to in-frame rearrangements. Part of the clones is not present; checked against another copy, under half of the missing clones reflect an unresolved V gene, and the others are unexplained. Here the sample has approximately 170,000 clones; 70% to 90% occur a single time. Jointly, the top ten make up less than 9% of the sample. The sample consisted of peripheral blood. These TCRs come from a man in his forties who had recovered from COVID-19.

The chain links TRBV4-2 to TRBJ1-2; D is perhaps TRBD1 (5 bases). V gave up 0 bases and J gave up 6 bases, with 14 bases separating them. The CDR3 loop spans 15 amino acids. Germline loops: CDR1 LGHNA, CDR2 YNFKEQ. DNA of the CDR3: TGTGCCAGCAGCCAAGATAGGGGAGGACAACATGGCTACACCTTC. Its translation is CASSQDRGGQHGYTF.

The rearrangement joins TRBV4-3 to TRBJ2-1, with 10 nucleotides matching TRBD2. With 0 bases clipped from V and 6 bases from J, the junction kept 5 bases outside the gene matches. The CDR3 consists of 16 residues. Germline CDR1 reads LGHNA; CDR2 reads YSLEER. In DNA, the CDR3 is TGCGCCAGCAGCCAAGATGTACTAGCGGGGTTCAATGAGCAGTTCTTC. Protein: CASSQDVLAGFNEQFF.

The chain carries TRBV5-8 and TRBJ2-5; 9 positions agree with TRBD1. Germline V gene lookup returns CDR1 SGHTS and CDR2 YDEGEE. The CDR3 spans 15 residues. V gave up 2 bases and J gave up 4 bases; unmatched junction bases: 6. CDR3 DNA sequence: TGTGCCAGCAGCTTACAGGGGGCGAAAGGAGAGACCCAGTACTTC. Translated: CASSLQGAKGETQYF.

The chain couples TRBV24-1 to TRBJ1-2; D remains unclear. The CDR3 totals 13 residues. Trimming took 3 bases from V and 7 from J, leaving 11 bases between them. Germline V gene data show CDR1 as KGHDR and CDR2 as SFDVKD. The CDR3 is CATSDPTRGGYTF. Here the CDR3 DNA reads TGTGCCACCAGTGATCCTACTCGTGGTGGCTACACCTTC.

V usage is TRBV25-1 and J usage is TRBJ2-5; 8 bases line up with TRBD2. The CDR3 loop spans 14 amino acids. J gave up 5 bases and V 2 bases, and 4 bases lay outside the gene matches. Germline lookup yields CDR1 MGHDK and CDR2 SYGVNS. For the CDR3, the DNA is TGTGCCAGCAGTGAAGGGGTAGCGGGGGAGACCCAGTACTTC. Amino acid sequence: CASSEGVAGETQYF. Combining the CDR3 with reference TRBV25-1 and TRBJ2-5 gives the whole variable domain EADIYQTPRYLVIGTGKKITLECSQTMGHDKMYWYQQDPGMELHLIHYSYGVNSTEKGDLSSESTVSRIRTEHFPLTLESARPSHTSQYLCASSEGVAGETQYFGPGTRLLVL.

This chain's CDR3 is CASSARQGRETQYF. CDR3 nucleotides: TGTGCCAGCAGCGCCCGACAGGGGAGGGAGACCCAGTACTTC. The chain combines TRBV11-3 with TRBJ2-5; 8 bases map to TRBD1. J was trimmed by 5 bases and V by 5 bases; bases with no gene match: 7. CDR1 is SGHNT and CDR2 is YENEEA in the germline V gene. The CDR3 runs 14 residues. Variable domain in full (rest from reference TRBV11-3 and TRBJ2-5): EAGVVQSPRYKIIEKKQPVAFWCNPISGHNTLYWYLQNLGQGPELLIRYENEEAVDDSQLPKDRFSAERLKGVDSTLKIQPAELGDSAVYLCASSARQGRETQYFGPGTRLLVL.

J is TRBJ1-2 and V is TRBV30, with TRBD1 matching 7 bases. Germline V lookup: CDR1 GTSNPN, CDR2 SVGIG (reference sequence). The CDR3 loop spans 14 amino acids. J lost 7 bases, V lost 2 bases, and 10 bases had no gene match. The CDR3 loop is CAWSMLRGSSGYTF. Written as DNA, the CDR3 is TGTGCCTGGAGTATGCTCAGGGGGTCGAGTGGCTACACCTTC.

This chain joins TRBV3-1 (or the pseudogene TRBV3-2) and TRBJ2-4, with D possibly matching TRBD2 (6 bases). Trimming shortened V by 10 bases and J by 8 bases, and 27 bases separated the two germline ends. The CDR3 runs to 16 residues. The V gene's germline CDR1 is LGHDT and CDR2 YNNKEL (reference sequence). CDR3 sequence: CANYRELRVTVYIQYF. The CDR3 DNA reads as TGTGCCAACTACCGGGAGCTTCGTGTCACCGTTTACATTCAGTACTTC.

The CDR3 bases are TGCGCCAGCAGCCAAGATGTCAGGAACTATGGCTACACCTTC. It specifies CASSQDVRNYGYTF. The chain links TRBV4-3 to TRBJ1-2; no reliable D call. CDR1 LGHNA and CDR2 YSLEER come from the germline V gene. The germline V and J ends were trimmed by 0 bases and 2 bases, with 7 bases remaining between them. CDR3 length: 14 amino acids.

This clone was detected once. CDR3 sequence (DNA): TGCAGCGTTGAGTTAGGCGGGTGGGAGACCCAGTACTTC. Translated, it gives CSVELGGWETQYF. The V and J genes are TRBV29-1 and TRBJ2-5; possible D gene TRBD2, 5 bases. The CDR3 length is 13 residues. Trimming removed 3 bases at V and 5 bases at J, with 13 bases between. Germline CDR1 reads SQVTM; CDR2 reads ANQGSEA. The full variable domain, its missing parts supplied by reference TRBV29-1 and TRBJ2-5, is SAVISQKPSRDICQRGTSLTIQCQVDSQVTMMFWYRQQPGQSLTLIATANQGSEATYESGFVIDKFPISRPNLTFSTLTVSNMSPEDSSIYLCSVELGGWETQYFGPGTRLLVL.

This chain connects TRBV2 to TRBJ2-1, with TRBD2 matching over 10 bases. The V gene end was trimmed by 5 bases and the J gene end by 2 bases; junction bases not matched to a gene: 3. The CDR3 is 15 amino acids. Germline V gene lookup returns CDR1 SNHLY and CDR2 FYNNEI. CDR3 nucleotide sequence: TGTGCCAGCAGTAAAGGACTAGCGGCCTACAATGAGCAGTTCTTC. It yields the protein CASSKGLAAYNEQFF.

This clone has more than one count but fewer than ten. The rearrangement links TRBV30 to TRBJ1-3; D gene uncertain. Trimming left V 4 bases short and J 1 base short, with 5 bases between. The CDR3 is 12 amino acids. Per germline, CDR1 GTSNPN and CDR2 SVGIG (reference sequence). CDR3 protein: CAWNLSGNTIYF. The CDR3 coding sequence is TGTGCCTGGAATTTATCTGGAAACACCATATATTTT.

This sequence joins TRBV10-3 and TRBJ1-2; maybe TRBD1 (5 bases). Deletions cut 0 bases from V and 0 bases from J, with 5 bases between. In germline, CDR1 is ENHRY, CDR2 SYGVKD. CDR3 length equals 14 residues. CDR3 sequence reads: CAISESTANYGYTF. The DNA for the CDR3 is TGTGCCATCAGTGAGTCGACAGCTAACTATGGCTACACCTTC.

This chain uses TRBV2 with TRBJ2-4; possible D gene TRBD2, 5 bases. Per the germline V gene, CDR1 is SNHLY and CDR2 is FYNNEI. Trimming removed 5 bases from V and 3 bases from J, with 11 bases in between. The CDR3 runs 14 residues. CDR3 sequence: CASSLAGGKNIQYF. The CDR3 DNA reads as TGTGCCAGCAGTTTGGCGGGCGGCAAAAACATTCAGTACTTC.

The CDR3 nucleotides read TGTGCCAGCAGTCTCCCGACAGCCACCGGGGAGCTGTTTTTT. Translating it yields CASSLPTATGELFF. The chain recombines TRBV28 with TRBJ2-2; tentatively, D is TRBD1 (5 bases). The CDR3 runs 14 residues. Per the germline V gene, CDR1 is MDHEN and CDR2 is SYDVKM. Between the trimmed V and J ends, which lost 5 bases and 4 bases, there was a span of 11 bases.

The chain carries TRBV28 and TRBJ2-1; TRBD1 is a possible D gene (5 bases). Germline V gene data show CDR1 as MDHEN and CDR2 as SYDVKM. The CDR3 runs to 17 residues. V was clipped by 1 base and J by 7 bases, with 20 bases between them. CDR3 loop: CASSLFGLEGVKNEQFF. The CDR3, as DNA: TGTGCCAGCAGTTTATTCGGGCTGGAAGGGGTAAAAAATGAGCAGTTCTTC.

The CDR3 protein is CASSRGREWNTEAFF. CDR3 DNA: TGTGCCAGCAGCCGTGGGAGGGAGTGGAACACTGAAGCTTTCTTT. The genes are TRBV5-4 and TRBJ1-1; D ambiguous. This CDR3 is built from 15 residues. V lost 4 bases and J 1 base, leaving 14 bases between the germline ends. CDR1 and CDR2 from the germline V gene are SGHNT and YYREEE (reference sequence).

This clone came up a few times. The chain has TRBV4-2 and TRBJ2-7, with D perhaps matching TRBD2 (6 bases). CDR3 size: 16 residues. Trimming cost V 0 bases and J 3 bases, with 15 bases left between them. Germline V gene lookup returns CDR1 LGHNA and CDR2 YNFKEQ. CDR3 nucleotides: TGTGCCAGCAGCCAAGATACGACGGGGGACTTCTACGAGCAGTACTTC. This gives the protein CASSQDTTGDFYEQYF.